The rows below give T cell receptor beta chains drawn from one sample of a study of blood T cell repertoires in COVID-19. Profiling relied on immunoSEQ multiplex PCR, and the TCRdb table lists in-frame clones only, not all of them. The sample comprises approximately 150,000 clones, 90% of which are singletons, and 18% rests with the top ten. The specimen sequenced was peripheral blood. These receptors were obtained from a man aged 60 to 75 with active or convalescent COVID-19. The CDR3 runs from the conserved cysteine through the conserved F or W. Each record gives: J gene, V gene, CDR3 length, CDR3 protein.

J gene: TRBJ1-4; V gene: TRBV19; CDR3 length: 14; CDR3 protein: CASGRGSANEKLFF
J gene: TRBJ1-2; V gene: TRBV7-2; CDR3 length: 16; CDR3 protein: CASSLASRHARYGYTF
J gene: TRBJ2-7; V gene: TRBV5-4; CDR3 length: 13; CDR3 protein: CASNQQGYNEQYF
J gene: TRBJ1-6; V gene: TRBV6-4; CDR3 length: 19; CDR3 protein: CASSEPPYGTGNYNSPLHF
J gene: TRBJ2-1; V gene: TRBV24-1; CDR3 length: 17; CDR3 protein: CATSDSPTSGGSNEQFF
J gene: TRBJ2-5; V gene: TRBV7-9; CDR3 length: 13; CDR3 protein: CASSLIGGETQYF
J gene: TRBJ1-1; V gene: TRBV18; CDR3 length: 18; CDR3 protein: CASSPNRIGIGVNTEAFF
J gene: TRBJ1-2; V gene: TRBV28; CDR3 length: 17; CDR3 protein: CASTVGTGATRTYGYTF
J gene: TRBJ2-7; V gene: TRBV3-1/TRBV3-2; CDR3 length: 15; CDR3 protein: CASSQAQRGAYEQYF
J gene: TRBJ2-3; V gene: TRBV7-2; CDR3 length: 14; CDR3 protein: CASSYLMGSDTQYF
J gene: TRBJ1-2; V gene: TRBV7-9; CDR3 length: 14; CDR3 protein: CASSFDTIIYGYTF
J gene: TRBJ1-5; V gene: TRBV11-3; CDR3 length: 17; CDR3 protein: CASSLVPDRDSNQPQHF
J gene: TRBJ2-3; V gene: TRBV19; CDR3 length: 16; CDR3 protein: CASSTLAVGSTDTQYF
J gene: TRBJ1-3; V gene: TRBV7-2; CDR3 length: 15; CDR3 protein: CASSFGTGSGNTIYF
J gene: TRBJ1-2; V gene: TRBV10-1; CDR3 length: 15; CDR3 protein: CASSDDTVGNYGYTF
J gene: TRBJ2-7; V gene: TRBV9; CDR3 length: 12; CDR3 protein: CASSETGHEQYF
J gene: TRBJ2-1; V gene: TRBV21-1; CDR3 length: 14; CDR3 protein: CASSKQRVGPQRFF
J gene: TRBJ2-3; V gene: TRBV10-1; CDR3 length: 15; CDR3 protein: CASSESRQGGDTQYF
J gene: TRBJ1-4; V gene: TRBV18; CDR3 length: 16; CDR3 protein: CASSDSAGTGREKLFF
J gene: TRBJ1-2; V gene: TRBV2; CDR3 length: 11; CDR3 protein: CASSAQGIGTF
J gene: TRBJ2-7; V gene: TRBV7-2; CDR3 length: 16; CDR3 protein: CASSLFGQQFSYEQYF
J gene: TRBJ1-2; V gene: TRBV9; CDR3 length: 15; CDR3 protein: CASSDTGAPNYGYTF
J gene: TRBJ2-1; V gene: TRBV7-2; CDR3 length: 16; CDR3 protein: CASSLAWIAGGNEQFF
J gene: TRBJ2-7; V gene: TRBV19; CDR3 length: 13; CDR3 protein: CASKGQEADEQYF
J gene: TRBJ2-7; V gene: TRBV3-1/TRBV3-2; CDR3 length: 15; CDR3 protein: CASSQEGGSYFEQYF
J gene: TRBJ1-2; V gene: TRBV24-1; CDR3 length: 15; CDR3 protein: CATSDTTGEWDGYTF
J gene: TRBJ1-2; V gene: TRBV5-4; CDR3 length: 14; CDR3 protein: CASSLGAVNYGYTF
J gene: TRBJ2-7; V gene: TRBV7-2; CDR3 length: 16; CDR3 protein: CASSLAGDREKYEQYF
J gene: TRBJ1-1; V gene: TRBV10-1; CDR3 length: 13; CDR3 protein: CASSALENTEAFF
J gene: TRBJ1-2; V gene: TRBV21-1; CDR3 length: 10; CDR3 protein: CARDCYGYTF
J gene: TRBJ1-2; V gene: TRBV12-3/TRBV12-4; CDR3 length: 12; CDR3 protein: CASTTGAAGYTF
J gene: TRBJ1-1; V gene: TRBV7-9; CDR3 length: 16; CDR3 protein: CASSLEGRGQGTEAFF
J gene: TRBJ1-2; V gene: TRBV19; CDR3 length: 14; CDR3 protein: CASTPGGRGLGYTF
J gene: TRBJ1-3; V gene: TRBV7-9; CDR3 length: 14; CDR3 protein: CASSSAGTGNTIYF
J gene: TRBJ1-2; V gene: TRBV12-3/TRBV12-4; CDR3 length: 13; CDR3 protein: CASTRQGGSGYTF
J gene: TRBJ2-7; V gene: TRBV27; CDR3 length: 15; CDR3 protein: CASRGGTSGSYEQYF
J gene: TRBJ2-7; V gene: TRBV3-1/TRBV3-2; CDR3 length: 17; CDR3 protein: CASSPHGEGTKSYEQYF
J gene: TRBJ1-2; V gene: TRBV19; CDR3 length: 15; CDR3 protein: CASSIAPGIGDGYTF
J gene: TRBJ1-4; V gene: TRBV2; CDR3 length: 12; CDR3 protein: CASSDRDEKLFF
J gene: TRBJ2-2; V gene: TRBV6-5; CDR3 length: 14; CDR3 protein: CATDAGGNTGELFF
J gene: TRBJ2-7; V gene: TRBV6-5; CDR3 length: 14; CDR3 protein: CASSFDRGPYEQYF
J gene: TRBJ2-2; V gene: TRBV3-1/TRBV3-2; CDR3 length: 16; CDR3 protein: CASSQAGQMNTGELFF
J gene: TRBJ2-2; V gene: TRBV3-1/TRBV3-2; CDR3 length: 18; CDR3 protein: CASSQGLAGGTNTGELFF
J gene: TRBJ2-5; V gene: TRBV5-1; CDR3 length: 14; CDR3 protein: CATAVPGIQETQYF